This T cell receptor beta chain was documented in a study of blood T cell repertoires in COVID-19. Overall study: The United States, Italy and Spain supplied acute and convalescent COVID-19 samples. PBMCs, B-cell-depleted T cells, or T cells provided the cDNA or gDNA that made up the material.

The length of the CDR3 is 22 residues. Enrolment of Seattle patients took place during active infection, and they were followed longitudinally. Per the study methods: Amplification with reference gene primers provided the estimates of nucleated cell counts. The data were produced by immunoSEQ multiplex PCR, yet TCRdb's version contains in-frame clones alone and is incomplete. V, J and clone size are taken as reported in that table, and D and trimming were inferred from the DNA itself. Among roughly 200,000 clones listed, roughly 84% were seen once. The chain joins TRBV21-1 to TRBJ2-1; the table's D call, TRBD2, has no DNA check behind it. TRBV21-1 is marked as a pseudogene. Sequences were obtained from peripheral blood. The clonotype was recovered from a person aged 65-85 years with COVID-19, enrolled during active disease. CDR3: CASSKPRQRTSDKESSYNEQFF. CDR3 nucleotide sequence: TGTGCCAGCAGCAAGCCTCGGCAGCGGACTAGCGATAAAGAGAGCTCCTACAATGAGCAGTTCTTC.